This TCR beta chain was observed in a study of shared clonotypes between healthy human individuals. Naivety among CD8 cells was defined by CD45RO negativity and positive CCR7 selection, thereby excluding terminally differentiated effector memory CD45RA+ cells. Profiled with immunoSEQ multiplex PCR; TCRdb holds only in-frame clones, not every one. The sample contains around 2,000,000 clones, about 95% of which appear only once. The V segment lost 6 bases and the J segment 4 bases; nucleotides outside the gene matches: 7. This CDR3 spans 14 amino acids. From germline, CDR1 is MDHEN and CDR2 SYDVKM. This chain uses TRBV28 with TRBJ1-2; TRBD1 matches at 8 bases. The sequence derives from a man aged 18 to 30 in good health. The sample taken for sequencing was naive CD8+ T cells sorted from blood. Here the CDR3 reads CASSPGTGSYGYTF. CDR3 in DNA: TGTGCCAGCAGCCCAGGGACAGGAAGCTATGGCTACACCTTC.